The rows below give T cell receptor beta chains drawn from one sample of a study of CD8 T cells in Susac syndrome. TCRdb called the immunoSEQ multiplex PCR reads again in MiXCR, with one record for every CDR3 protein. The sample includes some 120,000 distinct CDR3 sequences, roughly 95% seen only once; the top ten take more than 0.09%. The sample taken for sequencing was CD4+ T cells from PBMCs. The receptors shown here come from a human donor in good health. CDR3s include the opening cysteine and the closing phenylalanine or tryptophan. The D gene is left open where the match is weak. The size of a clone is reported for some rows only, either as once, few or many, or as a class for expanded clones.

CDR3 length: 13; J gene: TRBJ1-4; clone size: .; D gene: .; V gene: TRBV9; CDR3 protein: CASSVDLREKLFF; CDR3 DNA: TGTGCCAGCAGCGTAGATCTTCGTGAAAAACTGTTTTTT
CDR3 length: 15; J gene: TRBJ2-7; clone size: .; D gene: .; V gene: TRBV7-9; CDR3 protein: CASSLAQAGRNEQYF; CDR3 DNA: TGTGCCAGCAGCTTAGCGCAGGCAGGGAGGAACGAGCAGTACTTC
CDR3 length: 12; J gene: TRBJ1-5; clone size: .; D gene: .; V gene: TRBV7-9; CDR3 protein: CASSTVVQPQHF; CDR3 DNA: TGTGCCAGCAGCACGGTGGTCCAGCCCCAGCATTTT
CDR3 length: 14; J gene: TRBJ2-1; clone size: .; D gene: .; V gene: TRBV28; CDR3 protein: CASLRVPNYNEQFF; CDR3 DNA: TGTGCCAGCCTGCGGGTGCCGAATTACAATGAGCAGTTCTTC
CDR3 length: 15; J gene: TRBJ1-4; clone size: .; D gene: .; V gene: TRBV15; CDR3 protein: CATSSDSRGGEKLFF; CDR3 DNA: TGTGCCACCAGCAGCGACAGCAGGGGAGGCGAAAAACTGTTTTTT
CDR3 length: 12; J gene: TRBJ2-5; clone size: .; D gene: .; V gene: TRBV29-1; CDR3 protein: CSVVQYGETQYF; CDR3 DNA: TGCAGCGTTGTACAGTATGGAGAGACCCAGTACTTC
CDR3 length: 16; J gene: TRBJ1-3; clone size: once; D gene: .; V gene: TRBV28; CDR3 protein: CASSLPGLTSGNTIYF; CDR3 DNA: TGTGCCAGCAGTCTACCGGGACTTACCTCTGGAAACACCATATATTTT
CDR3 length: 13; J gene: TRBJ2-5; clone size: .; D gene: TRBD1; V gene: TRBV29-1; CDR3 protein: CSVSGQGGETQYF; CDR3 DNA: TGCAGCGTTTCCGGACAGGGGGGAGAGACCCAGTACTTC
CDR3 length: 14; J gene: TRBJ2-5; clone size: .; D gene: .; V gene: TRBV6-1; CDR3 protein: CASSDLGNQETQYF; CDR3 DNA: TGTGCCAGCAGTGACCTCGGGAACCAAGAGACCCAGTACTTC
CDR3 length: 16; J gene: TRBJ2-7; clone size: .; D gene: .; V gene: TRBV9; CDR3 protein: CASSGPRGGLSSEQYF; CDR3 DNA: TGTGCCAGCAGCGGTCCTCGTGGGGGACTCTCATCCGAGCAGTACTTC
CDR3 length: 13; J gene: TRBJ1-1; clone size: .; D gene: .; V gene: TRBV3-1; CDR3 protein: CASSQEGRSEAFF; CDR3 DNA: TGTGCCAGCAGCCAAGAAGGACGGAGCGAAGCTTTCTTT
CDR3 length: 15; J gene: TRBJ1-1; clone size: .; D gene: TRBD1; V gene: TRBV6-5; CDR3 protein: CASSRDRAGNTEAFF; CDR3 DNA: TGTGCCAGCAGTCGGGACAGGGCTGGGAACACTGAAGCTTTCTTT
CDR3 length: 14; J gene: TRBJ2-3; clone size: .; D gene: TRBD2; V gene: TRBV5-8; CDR3 protein: CASSWSRGADTQYF; CDR3 DNA: TGTGCCAGCAGCTGGTCCCGGGGGGCAGATACGCAGTATTTT
CDR3 length: 14; J gene: TRBJ1-3; clone size: .; D gene: .; V gene: TRBV12-3/TRBV12-4; CDR3 protein: CASSLTGVGNTIYF; CDR3 DNA: TGTGCCAGCAGTTTAACCGGCGTAGGGAACACCATATATTTT
CDR3 length: 14; J gene: TRBJ2-5; clone size: once; D gene: .; V gene: TRBV28; CDR3 protein: CASSLSLGPRPQYF; CDR3 DNA: TGTGCCAGCAGTTTATCTCTGGGGCCTAGACCCCAGTACTTC
CDR3 length: 13; J gene: TRBJ2-7; clone size: .; D gene: .; V gene: TRBV29-1; CDR3 protein: CSVGSPGRYEQYF; CDR3 DNA: TGCAGCGTTGGTTCTCCGGGGCGGTACGAGCAGTACTTC